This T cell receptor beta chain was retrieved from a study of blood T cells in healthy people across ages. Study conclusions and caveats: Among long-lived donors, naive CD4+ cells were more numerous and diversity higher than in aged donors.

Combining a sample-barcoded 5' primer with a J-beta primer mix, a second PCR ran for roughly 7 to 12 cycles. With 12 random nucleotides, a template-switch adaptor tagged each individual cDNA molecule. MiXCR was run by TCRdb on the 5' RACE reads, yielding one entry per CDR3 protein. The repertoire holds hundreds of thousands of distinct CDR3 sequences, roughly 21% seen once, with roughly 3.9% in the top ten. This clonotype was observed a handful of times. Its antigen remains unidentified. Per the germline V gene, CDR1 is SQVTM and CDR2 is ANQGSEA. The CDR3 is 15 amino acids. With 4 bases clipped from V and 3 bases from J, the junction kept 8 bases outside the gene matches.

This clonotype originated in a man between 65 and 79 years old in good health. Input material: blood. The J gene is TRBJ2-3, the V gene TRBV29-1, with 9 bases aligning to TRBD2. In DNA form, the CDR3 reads TGCAGCGTTGTCATAGCGGGAGTGGCGACAGATACGCAGTATTTT. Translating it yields CSVVIAGVATDTQYF.